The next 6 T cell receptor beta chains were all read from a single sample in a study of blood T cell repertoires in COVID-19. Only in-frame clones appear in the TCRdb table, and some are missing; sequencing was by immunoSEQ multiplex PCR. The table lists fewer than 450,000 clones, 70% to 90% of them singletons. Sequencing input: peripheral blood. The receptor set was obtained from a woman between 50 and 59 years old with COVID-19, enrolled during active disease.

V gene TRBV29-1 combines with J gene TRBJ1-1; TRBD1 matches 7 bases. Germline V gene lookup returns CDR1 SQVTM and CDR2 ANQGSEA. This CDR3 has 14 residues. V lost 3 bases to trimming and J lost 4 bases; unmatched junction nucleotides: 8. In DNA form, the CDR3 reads TGCAGCGTTGAGGGACAGTTGATTGGCACTGAAGCTTTCTTT. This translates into CSVEGQLIGTEAFF.

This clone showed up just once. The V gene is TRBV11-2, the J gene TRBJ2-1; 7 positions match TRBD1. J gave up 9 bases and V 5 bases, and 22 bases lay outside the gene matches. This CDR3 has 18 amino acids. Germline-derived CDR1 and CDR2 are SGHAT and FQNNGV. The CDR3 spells CASSRRLTDRDFRSEQFF. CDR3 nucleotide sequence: TGTGCCAGCAGCCGACGCCTTACCGACAGGGATTTTCGATCTGAGCAGTTCTTC.

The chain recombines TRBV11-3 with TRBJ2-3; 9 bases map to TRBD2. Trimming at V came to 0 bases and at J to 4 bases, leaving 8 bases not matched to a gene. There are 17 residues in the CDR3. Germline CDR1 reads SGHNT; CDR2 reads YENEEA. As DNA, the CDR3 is TGTGCCAGCAGCTTAGAAGCGGGGGGCGAGGGCGCAGATACGCAGTATTTT. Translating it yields CASSLEAGGEGADTQYF.

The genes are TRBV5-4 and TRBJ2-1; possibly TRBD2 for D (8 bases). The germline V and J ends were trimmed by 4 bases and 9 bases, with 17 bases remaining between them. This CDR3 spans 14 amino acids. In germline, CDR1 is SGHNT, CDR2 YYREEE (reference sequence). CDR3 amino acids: CASSRTGGGGEQFF. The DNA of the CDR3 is TGTGCCAGCAGCCGGACGGGAGGGGGCGGTGAGCAGTTCTTC.

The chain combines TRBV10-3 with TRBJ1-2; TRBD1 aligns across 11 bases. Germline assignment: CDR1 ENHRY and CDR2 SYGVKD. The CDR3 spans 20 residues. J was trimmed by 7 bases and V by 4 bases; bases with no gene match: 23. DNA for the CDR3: TGTGCCATCAGTGCCCGATCGGGGGGCCAAAGGACAGGGGGCAGAGGTGGCTACACCTTC. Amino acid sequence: CAISARSGGQRTGGRGGYTF.

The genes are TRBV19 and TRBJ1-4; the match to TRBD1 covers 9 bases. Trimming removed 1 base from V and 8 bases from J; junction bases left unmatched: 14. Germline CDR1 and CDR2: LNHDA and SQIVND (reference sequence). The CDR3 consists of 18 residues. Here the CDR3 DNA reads TGTGCCAGTAGTATAGGACAGCGCGGACAGGGGAGTGGAGAAAAACTGTTTTTT. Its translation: CASSIGQRGQGSGEKLFF.